One sample yielded the 3 T cell receptor beta chains listed below, sequenced in a study of T cell changes during pregnancy in multiple sclerosis. Method: immunoSEQ multiplex PCR; TCRdb's copy keeps in-frame clones and lacks some. Of 45,000 to 65,000 clones in the sample, around 90% are singletons; the top ten hold 0.45% to 0.6%. The source was CD4+ T cells from peripheral blood mononuclear cells, collected in the third trimester of pregnancy. The receptors were gathered from a female donor with multiple sclerosis, enrolled in a pregnancy study.

This clone appeared once. The chain is built from TRBV30 and TRBJ1-1, with D unresolved. V shed 7 bases and J shed 2 bases, with 11 bases lying between them. CDR1 and CDR2 (germline): GTSNPN, SVGIG (reference sequence). The CDR3 is 12 residues long. CDR3: CAYSPPNTEAFF. As DNA, the CDR3 is TGTGCCTACTCCCCCCCTAACACTGAAGCTTTCTTT.

This clone appeared once. V and J are TRBV4-2 and TRBJ1-5; tentatively, D is TRBD1 (6 bases). The CDR3 is made up of 17 amino acids. With 0 bases removed from V and 3 bases from J, the gap between germline ends came to 15 bases. Per the germline V gene, CDR1 is LGHNA and CDR2 is YNFKEQ. The CDR3 region has the DNA TGTGCCAGCAGCCAAGATCGCAGGGTGGGGGCCAATCAGCCCCAGCATTTT. It codes for CASSQDRRVGANQPQHF.

In its sample, this clone was seen once. V usage is TRBV19 and J usage is TRBJ1-5; D ambiguous. CDR3 length: 12 amino acids. Germline CDR1 and CDR2: LNHDA and SQIVND (reference sequence). Trimming removed 1 base from V and 7 bases from J, with 5 bases in between. The CDR3 here is CASSIGRQPQHF. The CDR3 DNA follows: TGTGCCAGTAGTATAGGGCGGCAGCCCCAGCATTTT.